The 8 T cell receptor beta chains below were found in one sample sequenced in a study of blood T cell repertoires in COVID-19. The table came from immunoSEQ multiplex PCR; TCRdb's copy has only in-frame clones and leaves some out. The sample carries approximately 150,000 clones, roughly nine tenths recorded once. Sequencing was performed on peripheral blood. Receptors originate from a woman aged 60-75 years with active COVID-19.

The CDR3 DNA reads TGTGCCAGCATGCCGGGAGATAGCTCTGGAAACACCATATATTTT. It specifies CASMPGDSSGNTIYF. The gene calls are TRBV19 and TRBJ1-3; the D is unclear. Between the trimmed V and J ends, which lost 9 bases and 0 bases, there was a span of 15 bases. The germline CDR1 and CDR2 sequences are LNHDA and SQIVND (reference sequence). This CDR3 is 15 amino acids long.

This chain joins TRBV30 and TRBJ1-6, with D tentatively TRBD1 (6 bases). The CDR3 consists of 16 residues. Trimming pared 0 bases from V and 0 bases from J, leaving 9 bases between. Per germline, CDR1 GTSNPN and CDR2 SVGIG (reference sequence). The CDR3 DNA follows: TGTGCCTGGAGTGTTACAGGGAGCTCCTATAATTCACCCCTCCACTTT. Translation gives CAWSVTGSSYNSPLHF. Complete variable domain (other parts from reference TRBV30 and TRBJ1-6): SQTIHQWPATLVQPVGSPLSLECTVEGTSNPNLYWYRQAAGRGLQLLFYSVGIGQISSEVPQNLSASRPQDRQFILSSKKLLLSDSGFYLCAWSVTGSSYNSPLHFGNGTRLTVT.

The rearrangement uses TRBV6-5 and TRBJ2-1, with 9 nucleotides matching TRBD2. Germline V gives CDR1 MNHEY, CDR2 SVGAGI. Trimming at V came to 4 bases and at J to 15 bases, leaving 7 bases not matched to a gene. The CDR3 is 12 amino acids. For the CDR3, the DNA is TGTGCCAGCAGTTCAGGGGGGACTAGCCTGTTCTTC. Translated, it gives CASSSGGTSLFF.

In its sample, this clone was seen once. The chain links TRBV19 to TRBJ1-6; D unresolved. Germline assignment: CDR1 LNHDA and CDR2 SQIVND (reference sequence). The CDR3 is 12 amino acids. V shed 6 bases and J shed 6 bases, with 6 bases lying between them. CDR3 sequence reads: CASSRSNSPLHF. CDR3 nucleotide sequence: TGTGCCAGTAGCCGTTCTAATTCACCCCTCCACTTT.

This clone counts as large (0.1 to 1%). This chain connects TRBV28 to TRBJ2-3; unclear D gene. CDR1 and CDR2 (germline): MDHEN, SYDVKM. The germline V and J ends were trimmed by 4 bases and 7 bases, with 12 bases remaining between them. The CDR3 runs to 13 residues. Here the CDR3 reads CASSSRLVNTQYF. CDR3 in DNA: TGTGCCAGCAGTTCTCGACTTGTCAATACGCAGTATTTT.

Comment on this clone: One end of the junction is discordant with germline, which a read error may explain. The chain is built from TRBV11-1 and TRBJ2-1; 7 bases map to TRBD2. Germline V gene data show CDR1 as SGHAT and CDR2 as FQDESV (reference sequence). The CDR3 length is 14 residues. This CDR3 reads CASSIATGGRQLFF. In nucleotides, the CDR3 is TGTGCCAGCAGCATAGCGACGGGCGGGAGACAACTGTTCTTC.

The chain links TRBV14 to TRBJ2-1; D perhaps matches TRBD1 (5 bases). The V gene's germline CDR1 is SGHDN and CDR2 FVKESK. V was trimmed by 4 bases and J by 6 bases, leaving 13 bases between them. The CDR3 totals 14 residues. CDR3 loop: CASSLLPRGNEQFF. CDR3 bases: TGTGCCAGCAGCCTATTACCTAGGGGCAATGAGCAGTTCTTC.

The chain has TRBV7-9 and TRBJ1-2; D remains unclear. Looked up from germline, CDR1 is SEHNR and CDR2 is FQNEAQ (reference sequence). V gave up 2 bases and J gave up 1 base, with 11 bases separating them. The CDR3 has 15 residues. Here the CDR3 reads CASSLREGSNYGYTF. In DNA, the CDR3 is TGTGCCAGCAGCTTACGTGAGGGAAGTAACTATGGCTACACCTTC.